Listed here is a single T cell receptor beta chain. Antigen specificity is unknown. The CDR3 is cut off 3 residues early in the read; its end comes from the germline J gene. Prevalent HPV16 infections were excluded; only incident single HPV16 infections included. This record comes from a study of T cells in women clearing cervical HPV infection. The overall study: HLA type stays a possible confounder, typing being limited. The study's findings and limits: CIN3+ cases had significantly higher TCR repertoire richness than controls, but evenness did not differ.

This CDR3 spans 14 amino acids. Germline V CDR1 and CDR2: SGHAT, FQNNGV. Trimming shortened V by 4 bases and J by 3 bases, and 13 bases separated the two germline ends. Sequencing used immunoSEQ multiplex PCR; TCRdb keeps in-frame clones, though not all of them. This sample carries some 30,000 clones, with 6% to 7% going to the ten biggest clones. The rearrangement links TRBV11-2 to TRBJ2-7; tentative D call: TRBD1 (6 bases). Sample: blood buffy coat. This TCR derives from a woman aged 18-69 years with a cervical HPV16 infection that either progressed to CIN3+ or cleared (not recorded which). The CDR3 protein is CASSSMTGFYEQYF. The DNA read from the CDR3 is TGTGCCAGCAGCTCAATGACAGGTTTCTACGAG.